This note documents a single T cell receptor (beta chain) sequence. This may be a read error: a much more frequent sequence differs by one nucleotide. The data derive from a study of CD8+CD57+ T cells in acquired aplastic anemia. Study-level background: DNA per sorted CD4+ or CD8+ sample ranged about 0.19 to 30 ug, averaging roughly 3.2 ug. Healthy donor CD4+ cell samples had a mean of roughly 9.8 million reads.

TCR beta VDJ combinations and CDR3 sequences were profiled from genomic DNA. TCRdb processed the reads anew with MiXCR; each CDR3 protein has one entry. This table holds a few hundred thousand distinct CDR3 sequences, approximately 35% found once. V shed 4 bases and J 3 bases; nucleotides not matched to a gene: 8. Germline V gives CDR1 SGHRS, CDR2 YFSETQ. CDR3 length: 15 amino acids. This chain connects TRBV5-1 to TRBJ1-2; 8 bases match TRBD1. The source of this sequence is a human donor in good health, serving as a control. Sequenced sample: sorted CD4+, CD8+, or CD8+CD57+ T cells (not recorded which) from PBMCs. CDR3 in amino acids: CASSPSTGVDYGYTF. In nucleotides, the CDR3 is TGCGCCAGCAGCCCATCGACAGGGGTGGACTATGGCTACACCTTC.